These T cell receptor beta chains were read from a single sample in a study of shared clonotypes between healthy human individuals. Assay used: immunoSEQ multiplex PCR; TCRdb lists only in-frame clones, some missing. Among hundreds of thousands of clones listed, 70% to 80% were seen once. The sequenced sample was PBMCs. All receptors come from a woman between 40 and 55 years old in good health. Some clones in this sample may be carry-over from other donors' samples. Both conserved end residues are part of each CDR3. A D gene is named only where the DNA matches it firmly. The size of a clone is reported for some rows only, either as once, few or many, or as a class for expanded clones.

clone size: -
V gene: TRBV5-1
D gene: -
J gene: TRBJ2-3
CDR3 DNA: TGCGCCAGCAGCTTGGAGGGTCGGGCGAACCTCGATACGCAGTATTTT
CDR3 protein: CASSLEGRANLDTQYF

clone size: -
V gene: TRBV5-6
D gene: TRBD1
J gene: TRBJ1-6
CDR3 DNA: TGTGCCAGCAGCTCCACAGGGGTGAGTTCACCCCTCCACTTT
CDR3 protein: CASSSTGVSSPLHF

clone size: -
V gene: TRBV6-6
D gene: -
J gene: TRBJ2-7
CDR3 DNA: TGTGCCAGCAGTTACAACCCCCAACCGGGTTCCTACGAGCAGTACTTC
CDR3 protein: CASSYNPQPGSYEQYF

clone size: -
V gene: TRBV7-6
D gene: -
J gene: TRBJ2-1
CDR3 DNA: TGTGCCAGCAGCATTAGCGGTTCCTACAATGAGCAGTTCTTC
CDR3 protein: CASSISGSYNEQFF

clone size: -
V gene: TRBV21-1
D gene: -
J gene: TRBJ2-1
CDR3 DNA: TGTGCCAGCAGCAAAGGGGACAGAGCCAACAATGAGCAGTTCTTC
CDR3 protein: CASSKGDRANNEQFF

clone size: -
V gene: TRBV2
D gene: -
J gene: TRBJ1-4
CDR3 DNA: TGTGCCAGCAGTGGAAGGGACCTGGCGGAAAAACTGTTTTTT
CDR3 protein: CASSGRDLAEKLFF

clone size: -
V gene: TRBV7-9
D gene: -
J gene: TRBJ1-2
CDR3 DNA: TGTGCCAGCACCAGACGACCACAGGGTCCCGAAAACTATGGCTACACCTTC
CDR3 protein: CASTRRPQGPENYGYTF

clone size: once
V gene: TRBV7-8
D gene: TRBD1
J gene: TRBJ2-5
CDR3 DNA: TGTGCCAGCAGCCAAAACAGGGGCGGCGAGACCCAGTACTTC
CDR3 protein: CASSQNRGGETQYF

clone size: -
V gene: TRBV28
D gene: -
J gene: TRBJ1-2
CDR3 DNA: TGTGCGGCGGCTAGGCCGCGGCTCAATTTTGGCTACACCTTC
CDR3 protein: CAAARPRLNFGYTF

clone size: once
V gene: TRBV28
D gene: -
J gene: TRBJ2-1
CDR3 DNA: TGTGCCAGCAGTTTGGCCCGGGGCAGGGGAAGGGATGAGCAGTTCTTC
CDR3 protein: CASSLARGRGRDEQFF

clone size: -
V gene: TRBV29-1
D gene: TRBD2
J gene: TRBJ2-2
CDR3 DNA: TGCAGCGTTGAAGAAACTAGCGGGAGCGGCGGGGAGCTGTTTTTT
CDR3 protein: CSVEETSGSGGELFF

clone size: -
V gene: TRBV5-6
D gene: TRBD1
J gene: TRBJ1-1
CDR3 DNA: TGTGCCAGCAGAGAGACAGGGGACATGAACACTGAAGCTTTCTTT
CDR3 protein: CASRETGDMNTEAFF

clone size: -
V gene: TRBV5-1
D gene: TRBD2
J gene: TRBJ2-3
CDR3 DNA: TGCGCCAGCAGCCACGGGACTAGCGGAAGGGGCACAGATACGCAGTATTTT
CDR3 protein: CASSHGTSGRGTDTQYF

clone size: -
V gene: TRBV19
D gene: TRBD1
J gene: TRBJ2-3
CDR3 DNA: TGTGCCAGTAGTGAGGTGGGACAGTACACAGATACGCAGTATTTT
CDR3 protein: CASSEVGQYTDTQYF

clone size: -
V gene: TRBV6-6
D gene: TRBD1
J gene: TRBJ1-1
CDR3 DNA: TGTGCCAGCAGCCGACAGGGGGCGAACACTGAAGCTTTCTTT
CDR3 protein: CASSRQGANTEAFF

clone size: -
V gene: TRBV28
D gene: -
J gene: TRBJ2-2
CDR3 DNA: TGTGCCAGCAGTTTAGGGCCCCCTGGGGTCACCGGGGAGCTGTTTTTT
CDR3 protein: CASSLGPPGVTGELFF

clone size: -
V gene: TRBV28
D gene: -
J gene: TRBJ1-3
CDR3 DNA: TGTGCCAGCAGTTTTCGCGGGCAAGCTGGAAACACCATATATTTT
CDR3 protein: CASSFRGQAGNTIYF

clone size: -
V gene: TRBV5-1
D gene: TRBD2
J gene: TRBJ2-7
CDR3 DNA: TGCGCCAGCAGCGCCGGGACTACCCCCTACGAGCAGTACTTC
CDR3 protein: CASSAGTTPYEQYF

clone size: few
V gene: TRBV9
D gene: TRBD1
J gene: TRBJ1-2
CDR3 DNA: TGTGCCAGCAGCGCCCGGGACAGGGCATACACCTTC
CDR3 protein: CASSARDRAYTF

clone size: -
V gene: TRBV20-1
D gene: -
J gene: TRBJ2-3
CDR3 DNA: TGCAGTGCTAGAGTCGTCACGCAGTATTTT
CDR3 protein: CSARVVTQYF

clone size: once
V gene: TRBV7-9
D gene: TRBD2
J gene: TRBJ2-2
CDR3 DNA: TGTGCCAGCAGCTTATCGGGACTAGGCAACACCGGGGAGCTGTTTTTT
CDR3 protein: CASSLSGLGNTGELFF

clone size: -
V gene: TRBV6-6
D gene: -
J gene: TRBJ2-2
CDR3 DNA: TGTGCCAGCAGCGGGTGGGCCGGGGAGCTGTTTTTT
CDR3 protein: CASSGWAGELFF